Below, 13 T cell receptor beta chains from the same sample are listed, as sequenced in a study of blood T cell repertoires in COVID-19. Measured with immunoSEQ multiplex PCR; TCRdb has only the in-frame clones, and not every one. The table has over 60,000 clones, 86% seen once. Sequencing was carried out using peripheral blood. The source of these receptors is a man between 65 and 80 years old with active or convalescent COVID-19.

V is TRBV18 and J is TRBJ2-1, with TRBD2 matching over 12 bases. There are 17 residues in the CDR3. Germline loops: CDR1 KGHSH, CDR2 LQKENI. Unmatched junction bases numbered 0, after V lost 0 bases and J lost 0 bases. The CDR3 loop reads CASSPPTSGSSYNEQFF. DNA for the CDR3: TGTGCCAGCTCACCACCGACTAGCGGGAGCTCCTACAATGAGCAGTTCTTC.

J is TRBJ2-2 and V is TRBV9; TRBD2 might be the D (6 bases). V lost 4 bases and J 4 bases, leaving 11 bases between the germline ends. Germline V gene data show CDR1 as SGDLS and CDR2 as YYNGEE. The CDR3 is 14 amino acids. CDR3 loop: CASSPGVSTGELFF. The DNA for the CDR3 is TGTGCCAGCAGCCCGGGGGTATCCACCGGGGAGCTGTTTTTT.

This chain joins TRBV27 and TRBJ1-4; 10 bases map to TRBD1. CDR3 length: 15 residues. V dropped 5 bases and J dropped 3; count of bases not matched to a gene: 3. The germline V gene has CDR1 MNHEY and CDR2 SMNVEV (reference sequence). In DNA, the CDR3 is TGTGCCAGCAGTGTAGGACAGGGGGCTAATGAAAAACTGTTTTTT. Its translation is CASSVGQGANEKLFF.

J is TRBJ1-5 and V is TRBV6-5; D perhaps matches TRBD1 (6 bases). Germline loops: CDR1 MNHEY, CDR2 SVGAGI. The ends were cut back, 6 bases at V and 0 bases at J, with 9 bases in the middle. The length of the CDR3 is 14 residues. CDR3 amino acids: CASRTGNSNQPQHF. The DNA for the CDR3 is TGTGCCAGCAGGACAGGAAATAGCAATCAGCCCCAGCATTTT.

CDR3 amino acids: CASSRIDRVYEQYF. The CDR3 nucleotides are TGTGCCAGCAGCCGGATCGACAGGGTCTACGAGCAGTACTTC. V is TRBV5-8 and J is TRBJ2-7, with TRBD1 identical over 7 bases. The V gene's germline CDR1 is SGHTS and CDR2 YDEGEE. CDR3 length equals 14 residues. V trimming: 4 bases; J trimming: 3 bases; junction bases outside the gene matches: 7.

The chain is built from TRBV7-9 and TRBJ2-3; TRBD2 matches 10 bases. Germline CDR1 and CDR2: SEHNR and FQNEAQ (reference sequence). This CDR3 is built from 16 residues. V lost 6 bases to trimming and J lost 2 bases; unmatched junction nucleotides: 8. The CDR3 is CASSRRLAGATDTQYF. For the CDR3, the DNA is TGTGCCAGCAGTCGAAGGCTAGCGGGAGCCACAGATACGCAGTATTTT.

This chain uses TRBV7-3 with TRBJ1-3; D is uncertain. CDR1 and CDR2 from the germline V gene are SGHTA and FQGTGA. Deletions cut 0 bases from V and 0 bases from J, with 6 bases between. The CDR3 extends over 15 amino acids. CDR3 nucleotide sequence: TGTGCCAGCAGCTTAACCCCCGGCTCTGGAAACACCATATATTTT. Translating gives CASSLTPGSGNTIYF.

The rearrangement uses TRBV5-1 and TRBJ2-7; TRBD1 agrees at 8 bases. CDR3 length equals 16 residues. After removal of 4 bases from V and 2 bases from J, the junction contained 11 bases not matched to a gene. CDR1 is SGHRS and CDR2 is YFSETQ in the germline V gene. The CDR3 sequence is CASSPRGTGVTYEQYF. The CDR3, as DNA: TGCGCCAGCAGCCCCCGGGGGACAGGAGTCACCTACGAGCAGTACTTC.

This clone has more than one count but fewer than ten. The CDR3, as DNA: TGTGCCAGCAGCTTAATGGGGGCGCAGGAAGATACGCAGTATTTT. Its translation: CASSLMGAQEDTQYF. The chain is built from TRBV7-3 and TRBJ2-3; maybe TRBD1 (6 bases). Germline CDR1 SGHTA, CDR2 FQGTGA. The length of the CDR3 is 15 residues. Between the trimmed V and J ends, which lost 1 base and 5 bases, there was a span of 13 bases.

The rearrangement joins TRBV5-1 to TRBJ2-1; 15 bases fit TRBD2. J was trimmed by 9 bases and V by 3 bases; bases with no gene match: 10. CDR1 is SGHRS, CDR2 YFSETQ, per germline. This CDR3 comprises 17 residues. The CDR3 reads CASSSKGLAGGLPEQFF. For the CDR3, the DNA is TGCGCCAGCAGCTCTAAGGGACTAGCGGGAGGTCTCCCTGAGCAGTTCTTC.

This chain uses TRBV28 with TRBJ2-3; TRBD1 aligns across 9 bases. V lost 10 bases and J lost 3; bases outside the gene matches: 5. The CDR3 is 13 amino acids. Germline lookup yields CDR1 MDHEN and CDR2 SYDVKM. CDR3 bases: TGTGCCAACTCACAGGGGGCTACAGATACGCAGTATTTT. Protein: CANSQGATDTQYF. The variable domain in full, with the rest retrieved from reference TRBV28 and TRBJ2-3, is DVKVTQSSRYLVKRTGEKVFLECVQDMDHENMFWYRQDPGLGLRLIYFSYDVKMKEKGDIPEGYSVSREKKERFSLILESASTNQTSMYLCANSQGATDTQYFGPGTRLTVL.

V is TRBV3-1 (or the pseudogene TRBV3-2) and J is TRBJ1-1; D might be TRBD1 (6 bases). V was cut by 4 bases and J by 1 base, with 7 bases left in between. Per germline, CDR1 LGHDT and CDR2 YNNKEL (reference sequence). This CDR3 contains 13 residues. CDR3 in amino acids: CASSPQGNTEAFF. The CDR3 DNA reads TGTGCCAGCAGCCCACAGGGGAACACTGAAGCTTTCTTT.

This chain connects TRBV2 to TRBJ1-1; D call uncertain. The CDR3 has 13 amino acids. Germline V gene sequence: CDR1 SNHLY, CDR2 FYNNEI. Deletions cut 8 bases from V and 0 bases from J, with 10 bases between. DNA of the CDR3: TGTGCCAGCGGCCCAGAATTGAACACTGAAGCTTTCTTT. It yields the protein CASGPELNTEAFF.